This record looks at one T cell receptor beta chain sequence and its context. The antigen it recognizes is unknown. No base quality information exists; no much larger clone differs at one position. This entry comes from a study of cytomegalovirus exposure and HLA in healthy donors (dated by TCRdb to 2015 to 2018). Regarding the research as a whole: An earlier analysis of several hundred of the donors reported about 290 Gb of sequence data and about 100 million unique TCR beta sequences from about 200 million T cells. An early release that covered around 590 HLA-typed donors contained approximately 300 gigabases of sequencing data and about 93 million unique TCR sequences. The genetic ancestry cluster associated with self-reported Caucasian donors included 81% of the 398 genotyped donors. The study aimed to test whether signatures of past pathogen exposure could be identified by cataloging public T cell receptors. The study profiled the T cell repertoires of 500 to 800 subjects by immunosequencing and related them to cytomegalovirus serostatus. Along with the 666-subject first cohort, a separate validation cohort of some 130 different subjects was used. High-throughput TCR immunosequencing, statistical association of individual TCRs with disease status, and machine learning were combined to predict cytomegalovirus infection status. A later analysis re-examined previously published TCR beta repertoires from around 670 donors and added high-resolution HLA genotyping to investigate patterns of TCR occurrence. The later analysis used no new phenotypic data to find candidate immune exposures, relying instead on TCR beta sequences and their occurrence across donors. An earlier analysis of several hundred of the donors used high-throughput TCR beta sequencing to judge whether each TCR beta V gene segment behaved as functional or pseudogenic. Donor age, sex, ethnicity and CMV serostatus were compiled together with the repertoire data. In a later genetic analysis, genome-wide SNP genotypes for about three fifths of the roughly 670 donors were used, and that subset was treated as a discovery cohort. All discovery cohort repertoires had been generated using a single sequencing platform. HLA typing included class I and class II loci at four-digit resolution. Typing coverage differed by locus: A, B, C, DRB1 and DQB1 were typed in about 629-640 donors, DQA1 in 522, DPA1 in around 610, and DPB1 in just under 490. A few DR-DQ haplotypes were treated as single units for association and clustering because of strong linkage in the cohort. Among over 350 genotyped donors of the cohort, an average of approximately 230,000 unique TCR beta nucleotide sequences were sequenced per donor, roughly 20% of them non-productive.

The library was generated by the immunoSEQ multiplex PCR assay. For the multiplex PCR, a mixture combining 60 forward primers for TCR Vbeta segments and 13 reverse primers for TCR Jbeta segments was used. The CDR3 region of rearranged TCR beta genes was amplified from genomic DNA by a multiplex PCR assay. The amplified TCR beta libraries were sequenced on the Illumina HiSeq System as 87-base-pair reads. The published analysis was carried out like this. A later analysis counted approximately 76 million unique TCR beta chains across the roughly 700 repertoires, and some 11 million of these chains were shared by at least two donors. Raw reads were error-corrected and collapsed into unique sequences with a nearest-neighbor algorithm that merged closely related sequences to remove PCR and sequencing errors. CDR3 sequences were aligned to IMGT reference sequences to assign V, D and J gene segments. For a sequence to be retained, a match of at least six nucleotides was required to both a V gene segment and a J gene segment. Rearrangements were classified as productive when the CDR3 lacked stop codons and remained in frame with V and J, and all other rearrangements were classified as non-productive. Following IMGT convention, CDR3 was defined as the stretch from the second conserved V-encoded cysteine to the conserved J-encoded phenylalanine. Sequences without an unambiguous match to a single V gene segment were excluded from the earlier analysis of several hundred of the donors. In an earlier analysis of a few hundred of the donors, a V segment was called functional when productive rearrangements were above 56.7%, and segregating when the standard deviation between donors exceeded 5%. To diagnose cytomegalovirus status from the catalog of TCR beta chain sequences, a statistical classification framework was built. A later analysis assigned V and J genes by comparing TCR nucleotide sequences with IMGT/GENE-DB human TR gene sequences. In a later analysis, CDR3 sequences and most-parsimonious VDJ recombination scenarios were assigned using the TCRdist pipeline. In a later analysis, every TCR beta chain was defined by the combination of its CDR3 amino acid sequence and its V-gene family, and reads without a unique V-gene family were dropped. A later analysis removed 550 to 700 highly shared, low-generation-probability nucleotide sequences to deal with suspected cross-contamination and a sequencing artifact. For each public chain, a later analysis derived a clonal expansion index from normalized ranks of inferred template counts within each repertoire. A later analysis computed generation probabilities with a VDJ recombination model fitted to out-of-frame rearrangements, and checked the results against IGoR. A later analysis scored TCR-TCR, TCR-HLA and TCR-CMV co-occurrence with hypergeometric tests, applying a repertoire-size bias correction to TCR pairs. To estimate false discovery rates, a later analysis permuted the HLA or CMV assignments 20 times. A later analysis grouped co-occurring TCRs with DBSCAN, adding TCRdist sequence similarity when clustering within HLA-allele-positive subsets. For co-occurrence clustering, repertoires with fewer than 30,000 or more than 120,000 public chains were excluded, along with four to six repertoires with anomalous nucleotide sharing. Here the immuneACCESS table is served through TCRdb, limited to in-frame sequences with V and J called. Missing clones are a known gap in these copies; in checked studies unresolved V genes cover under half, and the rest lacks a known reason. V and J calls plus clone size are reproduced from that table; the DNA served to infer D and trimming. Recorded for this sample are approximately 150,000 clones; roughly four fifths of them occurred a single time. About 4% of the sample goes to the ten largest clones.

The cohort was made up of roughly 670 healthy bone marrow donors. All cohort members were sampled while nominally healthy, although unrecorded immune exposures were likely present. The donor tested CMV seropositive and was one of the 289 seropositive cohort members. Each donor provided a peripheral blood sample, and peripheral blood mononuclear cells were used for TCR beta sequencing. The Qiagen DNeasy Blood Extraction Kit was used to extract genomic DNA from the blood cell samples. From cysteine to phenylalanine, the CDR3 is 13 amino acids long. CDR3 DNA only is kept here, 39 bases in frame from base 1. The germline V gene (reference sequence) specifies SEHNR as CDR1 and FQNEAQ as CDR2. V is clipped by 5 bases and J by 0 bases, and the sequence between their germline boundaries is 7 bases long. What the research found in general, with its limitations: Several of the top co-occurrence clusters appeared to be linked to parvovirus B19, influenza, CMV and Epstein-Barr virus, according to a later analysis. Because some donors lacked HLA typing at each locus, the association tests relied only on the typed subset. According to a later analysis, TCR association rates differed among HLA loci, with DRB1 alleles showing the most associated TCRs and HLA-C alleles showing the fewest. In a later analysis, some 18,000 TCR beta sequences were associated with specific HLA alleles at a false discovery rate of 0.05. The only immune exposure information available for the cohort was CMV serostatus. Strong co-occurrence of HLA alleles, especially DR and DQ, made assigning TCR associations to individual alleles difficult. The 87-base-pair reads could not distinguish some IMGT-functional V segments, including TRBV6-2 and TRBV6-3, so those segments were excluded. A later genetic analysis associated a missense DCLRE1C variant with V-gene and J-gene trimming of TCR beta chains, and an independent cohort replicated the association. Sequencing depth was assumed to be roughly uniform across donors in the presence/absence analyses, though that assumption may not hold. The cohort was sequenced for TCR beta chains only, and without alpha or paired-chain data the features that could be detected were limited. Linkage disequilibrium might explain the correlated functional status among segregating V segments, but an unknown experimental factor could not be excluded. In both the original and validation cohorts, the classifier was reported to diagnose cytomegalovirus status with high specificity and sensitivity. In a later analysis, HLA-associated TCR beta chains were found to be more clonally expanded and to have lower generation probabilities than equally common non-associated chains. In an earlier analysis of some 500 of the donors, most TCR beta V segments were observed in productive rearrangements about 90% or about 30% of the time, broadly matching IMGT annotations. Because counts were too low, fewer than 20 rarely observed V segments, including chromosome 9 orphons, were excluded from the earlier analysis of about 500 of the donors. In a later genetic analysis, fewer N-insertions in productive TCRs were reported among donors in an Asian-associated ancestry cluster than the roughly 700-donor mean. Three of the identified cytomegalovirus-associated TCR beta chains were confirmed in vitro to be specific for cytomegalovirus antigens. According to a later analysis, most CMV-associated TCR beta chains appeared to be HLA-restricted, and the HLA associations seemed to be driven largely by CMV exposure. A further reported finding was that TCR beta sequences accurately predicted the HLA-A and HLA-B alleles for most subjects in the first cohort. The authors suggested that the approach could potentially be extended to other disease states and immunological phenotypes. The study listed approximately 150 TCR beta chains as associated with cytomegalovirus. A cluster of highly shared sequence variants was judged likely to represent a technical artifact of the sequencing pipeline. While some public TCRs were present in many individuals, most TCR sequences turned up only very rarely across donors.

The TCR originated in a man aged 45-65 years in good health and CMV-seropositive. The V and J genes are TRBV7-9 and TRBJ1-2, with the D gene not confidently named. The sample was PBMCs. The CDR3 loop reads CASSRTANYGYTF. The base sequence is TGTGCCAGCAGCCGAACAGCTAACTATGGCTACACCTTC.